The present T cell receptor (beta chain) was sequenced within a study of T-cell memory formation after mild COVID-19. The CDR3 has 16 residues. The J segment lost 4 bases and the V segment lost 4 bases, leaving 13 bases of the junction unmatched. Germline V lookup: CDR1 GTSNPN, CDR2 SVGIG (reference sequence). TCRdb analysed the 5' RACE reads with MiXCR anew, one entry per CDR3 protein. The sample shows roughly 350,000 distinct CDR3 sequences, around a fifth of them seen only once. In this sample, this clonotype turned up once. The rearrangement uses TRBV30 and TRBJ2-1; 7 bases fit TRBD2. The receptor's source is an adult woman who had mild COVID-19 (a few samples of this study predate the infection). Cell type and time point are not known. Sequencing input: PBMCs or a T cell subset sorted from them (not recorded which). The chain's CDR3 is CAWKTPGLNPYNEQFF. In nucleotides, the CDR3 is TGTGCCTGGAAAACGCCGGGACTAAATCCTTACAATGAGCAGTTCTTC.